One and the same sample provided the 29 T cell receptor beta chains below, sequenced in a study of CD8 T cells in Susac syndrome. Reverse transcription of roughly 0.5 to 1 ug RNA used random hexamers. Each CDR3 protein is one row after TCRdb ran MiXCR on the immunoSEQ multiplex PCR reads. The table includes under 550,000 distinct CDR3 sequences, approximately 85% detected once. The sample taken for sequencing was CD8+ T cells from PBMCs. These receptors were collected from a human donor with multiple sclerosis.

This chain connects TRBV5-1 to TRBJ2-1; TRBD1 agrees at 10 bases. Per germline, CDR1 SGHRS and CDR2 YFSETQ. The CDR3 sequence is 14 residues long. V was clipped by 5 bases and J by 11 bases; unmatched bases: 10. The CDR3 bases are TGCGCCAGCAGTTCCGGGACAGGGGATATTCAGCAGTTCTTC. It translates to CASSSGTGDIQQFF.

V and J are TRBV20-1 and TRBJ2-5; 14 bases are shared with TRBD2. The CDR3 is made up of 16 amino acids. Germline V gene sequence: CDR1 DFQATT, CDR2 SNEGSKA (reference sequence). V lost 4 bases to trimming and J lost 7 bases; unmatched junction nucleotides: 11. CDR3 region: CSATPGLAGVTGTQYF. The CDR3 bases are TGCAGTGCTACTCCGGGACTAGCGGGAGTAACGGGGACCCAGTACTTC.

The DNA for the CDR3 is TGTGCCAGCGCACTTACATATCAGGGACAGGCCTACGAGCAGTACTTC. It codes for CASALTYQGQAYEQYF. The chain recombines TRBV27 with TRBJ2-7; 8 bases are shared with TRBD1. Trimming took 8 bases from V and 2 from J; bases not matched to a gene: 14. The CDR3 totals 16 residues. Looked up from germline, CDR1 is MNHEY and CDR2 is SMNVEV (reference sequence).

V gene TRBV29-1 combines with J gene TRBJ1-2, with a possible D match to TRBD1 (6 bases). The CDR3 covers 14 residues. CDR1 is SQVTM, CDR2 ANQGSEA, per germline. Trimming took 0 bases from V and 4 from J, leaving 12 bases between them. In DNA, the CDR3 is TGCAGCGTTGAAGATTGGGGGGCGACCTATGGCTACACCTTC. It translates to CSVEDWGATYGYTF. The full variable domain, rest sourced from reference TRBV29-1 and TRBJ1-2, is SAVISQKPSRDICQRGTSLTIQCQVDSQVTMMFWYRQQPGQSLTLIATANQGSEATYESGFVIDKFPISRPNLTFSTLTVSNMSPEDSSIYLCSVEDWGATYGYTFGSGTRLTVV.

The chain employs TRBV6-5 and TRBJ1-1; TRBD1 aligns across 9 bases. The CDR3 length is 16 residues. Germline CDR1 is MNHEY and CDR2 is SVGAGI. The ends lost 0 bases at V and 1 base at J; junction bases unmatched: 3. CDR3 nucleotides: TGTGCCAGCAGTTACTCTACAGGGGGCACGAACACTGAAGCTTTCTTT. Translation gives CASSYSTGGTNTEAFF.

This clonotype was seen more than once but under ten times. The rearrangement links TRBV29-1 to TRBJ2-7; tentatively, D is TRBD1 or TRBD2 (6 bases each). The V gene's germline CDR1 is SQVTM and CDR2 ANQGSEA. The CDR3 sequence is 13 residues long. V was pared by 6 bases and J by 1 base, with 13 bases between. The CDR3 bases are TGCAGCGTCAAGGGGGGCGTATCCTACGAGCAGTACTTC. It is translated as CSVKGGVSYEQYF.

The rearrangement joins TRBV12-3 or TRBV12-4 to TRBJ2-7; tentative D call: TRBD1 (6 bases). V gave up 5 bases and J gave up 4 bases, with 18 bases separating them. This CDR3 is 15 amino acids long. The CDR3 DNA is TGTGCCAGCAGTCCCCCCCCGGGACAACCGTACGAGCAGTACTTC. Translated, it gives CASSPPPGQPYEQYF.

This chain uses TRBV3-1 with TRBJ2-1; 11 nucleotides match TRBD2. The CDR3 covers 15 residues. Per germline, CDR1 LGHDT and CDR2 YNNKEL (reference sequence). The J segment lost 9 bases and the V segment lost 4 bases, leaving 8 bases of the junction unmatched. The CDR3 region has the DNA TGTGCCAGCAGCCCGTTAGCGGGAGGGCCATTTGAGCAGTTCTTC. Translated, it gives CASSPLAGGPFEQFF.

The chain couples TRBV27 to TRBJ2-1, with 10 bases matching TRBD2. After removal of 6 bases from V and 8 bases from J, the junction contained 4 bases not matched to a gene. Per germline, CDR1 MNHEY and CDR2 SMNVEV (reference sequence). This CDR3 contains 13 residues. The CDR3 nucleotides are TGTGCCAGCAGGGCTAGCGGGAGCCATGAGCAGTTCTTC. This sequence encodes CASRASGSHEQFF.

This rearrangement joins TRBV6-1 to TRBJ2-7; no clear D. Germline assignment: CDR1 MNHNS and CDR2 SASEGT. Trimming took off 6 bases at V and 0 bases at J, with 12 bases between the two ends. CDR3 length: 14 amino acids. The CDR3 DNA reads TGTGCCAGCAGCGTGCACACCTACTCCTACGAGCAGTACTTC. Protein: CASSVHTYSYEQYF.

The V and J genes are TRBV12-3 or TRBV12-4 and TRBJ2-7; D unclear. The CDR3 consists of 11 residues. Trimming pared 5 bases from V and 6 bases from J, leaving 8 bases between. The CDR3 nucleotides are TGTGCCAGCAGTGCGAATTTCGAGCAGTACTTC. Translated, it gives CASSANFEQYF.

The chain is built from TRBV30 and TRBJ2-3; 9 nucleotides agree with TRBD2. V was pared by 2 bases and J by 4 bases, with 1 base of the junction left unmatched. Per the germline V gene, CDR1 is GTSNPN and CDR2 is SVGIG (reference sequence). This CDR3 has 13 residues. As DNA, the CDR3 is TGTGCCTGGAGTTTAGCGGGGGCAGATACGCAGTATTTT. This translates into CAWSLAGADTQYF.

To note about this clonotype: A junction boundary mismatches the germline segment, possibly from a read error. The rearrangement links TRBV27 to TRBJ2-1; D is undetermined. CDR3 length: 14 residues. CDR1 MNHEY and CDR2 SMNVEV come from the germline V gene (reference sequence). The CDR3 here is CASSLLDSDNEQFF. The DNA for the CDR3 is TGTGCCAGCAGTTTATTAGACTCCGACAATGAGCAGTTCTTC.

The gene calls are TRBV20-1 and TRBJ2-1; 8 nucleotides line up with TRBD2. The CDR3 totals 16 residues. V shed 5 bases, J shed 0 bases, and the junction held 9 bases outside the gene matches. From germline, CDR1 is DFQATT and CDR2 SNEGSKA (reference sequence). CDR3 sequence (DNA): TGCAGTGCTCCCTCGGGGGGGCGAAGCTCCTACAATGAGCAGTTCTTC. Translation gives CSAPSGGRSSYNEQFF.

The chain links TRBV3-1 to TRBJ2-7; either TRBD1 or TRBD2 may fit D (6 bases each). V was clipped by 6 bases and J by 3 bases, with 21 bases between them. Per germline, CDR1 LGHDT and CDR2 YNNKEL (reference sequence). The CDR3 has 16 amino acids. The DNA for the CDR3 is TGTGCCAGCAGAAAGGAGGGTGGGGACATTCGCTACGAGCAGTACTTC. Translated: CASRKEGGDIRYEQYF.

This chain connects TRBV13 to TRBJ2-1, with D uncertain. Germline V gene data show CDR1 as PRHDT and CDR2 as FYEKMQ (reference sequence). CDR3 size: 15 residues. Trimming removed 2 bases from V and 6 bases from J, with 14 bases in between. CDR3 amino acids: CASSLSGGLANEQFF. The DNA for the CDR3 is TGTGCCAGCAGCTTAAGTGGTGGGCTCGCCAATGAGCAGTTCTTC.

This chain uses TRBV7-9 with TRBJ2-7; no reliable D call. CDR1 SEHNR and CDR2 FQNEAQ come from the germline V gene (reference sequence). Trimming removed 4 bases from V and 7 bases from J, with 20 bases in between. This CDR3 spans 15 amino acids. The CDR3 nucleotides are TGTGCCAGCAGCTCCCCGGACGGTCCCCTTAAGGAGCAGTACTTC. Amino acids: CASSSPDGPLKEQYF.

The gene calls are TRBV6-1 and TRBJ1-1; D remains ambiguous. From germline, CDR1 is MNHNS and CDR2 SASEGT. This CDR3 contains 10 residues. V lost 8 bases, J lost 10 bases, and 11 bases lay in between. The CDR3 loop is CASWDIGAFF. The CDR3 DNA sequence: TGTGCCAGCTGGGATATCGGAGCTTTCTTT.

Here the CDR3 reads CASSSTSGSIEQFF. As DNA, the CDR3 is TGTGCCAGCAGCTCAACTAGCGGGAGCATTGAGCAGTTCTTC. This chain connects TRBV7-6 to TRBJ2-1; TRBD2 aligns across 11 bases. Germline CDR1 is SGHVS and CDR2 is FNYEAQ. The CDR3 sequence is 14 residues long. Trimming at V came to 4 bases and at J to 9 bases, leaving 5 bases not matched to a gene.

This chain links TRBV19 with TRBJ2-2; TRBD1 is a possible D gene (5 bases). Germline lookup yields CDR1 LNHDA and CDR2 SQIVND (reference sequence). There are 16 residues in the CDR3. The V end lost 6 bases, the J end lost 8 bases, and 22 bases lay between the germline ends. This CDR3 reads CASSGRAGIIQGELFF. The CDR3 DNA reads as TGTGCCAGTAGCGGCCGGGCAGGGATTATTCAGGGGGAGCTGTTTTTT.

This clonotype was counted a single time. The gene calls are TRBV6-4 and TRBJ1-2; D gene unclear. Trimming cost V 0 bases and J 7 bases, with 9 bases left between them. The V gene's germline CDR1 is MRHNA and CDR2 SNTAGT. This CDR3 has 13 amino acids. CDR3 coding DNA: TGTGCCAGCAGTGACTCGGCAGGCTCTGGCTACACCTTC. The encoded protein is CASSDSAGSGYTF.

The chain joins TRBV11-3 to TRBJ2-3, with a tentative D call TRBD1 (5 bases). The germline CDR1 and CDR2 sequences are SGHNT and YENEEA. The CDR3 sequence is 13 residues long. V was clipped by 0 bases and J by 4 bases, with 5 bases between them. CDR3 nucleotides: TGTGCCAGCAGCTTAGAGGGGCCAGATACGCAGTATTTT. Translating it yields CASSLEGPDTQYF.

This chain joins TRBV7-9 and TRBJ2-7, with 7 positions matching TRBD2. V dropped 5 bases and J dropped 2; count of bases not matched to a gene: 6. The CDR3 runs to 14 residues. Germline V gene sequence: CDR1 SEHNR, CDR2 FQNEAQ (reference sequence). The CDR3 protein is CASSDLADPYEQYF. In nucleotides, the CDR3 is TGTGCCAGCAGCGATCTAGCGGATCCCTACGAGCAGTACTTC. The variable domain in full, with the rest retrieved from reference TRBV7-9 and TRBJ2-7, is DTGVSQNPRHKITKRGQNVTFRCDPISEHNRLYWYRQTLGQGPEFLTYFQNEAQLEKSRLLSDRFSAERPKGSFSTLEIQRTEQGDSAMYLCASSDLADPYEQYFGPGTRLTVT.

The chain links TRBV6-5 to TRBJ2-7; D possibly corresponds to TRBD2 (6 bases). With 4 bases removed from V and 6 bases from J, the gap between germline ends came to 13 bases. The CDR3 length is 13 residues. Germline V CDR1 and CDR2: MNHEY, SVGAGI. This CDR3 is CASSSGWRVEQYF. In DNA form, the CDR3 reads TGTGCCAGCAGTTCGGGTTGGAGGGTCGAGCAGTACTTC.

The chain uses TRBV7-9 and TRBJ1-2, with D tentatively TRBD1 (5 bases). V was clipped by 5 bases and J by 0 bases, with 16 bases between them. Germline V lookup: CDR1 SEHNR, CDR2 FQNEAQ (reference sequence). The CDR3 totals 16 residues. The CDR3 protein is CASSRPDSFPNYGYTF. The CDR3 DNA reads TGTGCCAGCAGCCGACCCGACAGTTTTCCTAACTATGGCTACACCTTC. The whole variable domain, remainder taken from reference TRBV7-9 and TRBJ1-2, is DTGVSQNPRHKITKRGQNVTFRCDPISEHNRLYWYRQTLGQGPEFLTYFQNEAQLEKSRLLSDRFSAERPKGSFSTLEIQRTEQGDSAMYLCASSRPDSFPNYGYTFGSGTRLTVV.

The V gene is TRBV27, the J gene TRBJ1-1, with TRBD1 matching over 12 bases. The V gene's germline CDR1 is MNHEY and CDR2 SMNVEV (reference sequence). The CDR3 is 17 amino acids. V was pared by 5 bases and J by 4 bases, with 11 bases of the junction left unmatched. The CDR3 reads CASSQLFGTGGVTEAFF. The CDR3 coding sequence is TGTGCCAGCAGTCAACTTTTTGGGACAGGGGGCGTCACTGAAGCTTTCTTT.

This clonotype was found a few times. The V and J genes are TRBV5-6 and TRBJ2-7; D assignment may be TRBD1 or TRBD2 (6 bases each). Germline values: CDR1 SGHDT, CDR2 YYEEEE. This CDR3 is 13 amino acids long. The V gene lost 5 bases and the J gene lost 7 bases, with 16 bases spanning the gap. DNA of the CDR3: TGTGCCAGCAGGCAAAAGGGGGGTCAGGAGCAGTACTTC. Its protein product is CASRQKGGQEQYF. Full variable domain (outside the CDR3, taken from reference TRBV5-6 and TRBJ2-7): DAGVTQSPTHLIKTRGQQVTLRCSPKSGHDTVSWYQQALGQGPQFIFQYYEEEERQRGNFPDRFSGHQFPNYSSELNVNALLLGDSALYLCASRQKGGQEQYFGPGTRLTVT.

This clonotype was found once. This chain connects TRBV4-1 to TRBJ2-7; D could derive from TRBD1 or TRBD2 (5 bases each). The CDR3 has 15 amino acids. The germline V and J ends were trimmed by 1 base and 3 bases, with 13 bases remaining between them. From germline, CDR1 is MGHRA and CDR2 YSYEKL. CDR3 bases: TGCGCCAGCAGCCAAGCCAGCGGACAAGTCTACGAGCAGTACTTC. It yields the protein CASSQASGQVYEQYF.

The chain recombines TRBV9 with TRBJ2-2; maybe TRBD2 (6 bases). The CDR3 loop spans 17 amino acids. The V end was cut by 4 bases, the J end by 5 bases, with 21 bases between. Germline V gives CDR1 SGDLS, CDR2 YYNGEE. The CDR3 protein is CASSLGVADPRTGELFF. CDR3 nucleotides: TGTGCCAGCAGCCTCGGGGTAGCGGACCCGAGGACCGGGGAGCTGTTTTTT.